The source of this T cell receptor (beta chain) is a study of T cell responses to AZD1222 COVID-19 vaccine. Broader study findings: Donor demographics were predominantly white British with a female majority; clonal diversity may be underestimated.

CDR3 length: 10 residues. Trimming cost V 4 bases and J 3 bases, with 4 bases left between them. Germline V gene data show CDR1 as SQVTM and CDR2 as ANQGSEA. Comments on this clone: Its antigen is unidentified.

Clones were sequenced by immunoSEQ multiplex PCR, and TCRdb holds only the in-frame ones, with some missing. The sample shows 210,000 or so clones, roughly 91% of them seen only once. Source: peripheral blood, taken on day 0 of MenACWY control vaccination. The TCR originated in an adult in good health. The V and J genes are TRBV29-1 and TRBJ2-7; D not certain. The CDR3 loop is CSVVSYEQYF. The CDR3 region has the DNA TGCAGCGTTGTGAGCTACGAGCAGTACTTC.